The present TCR beta chain was sequenced within a study of post-analysis software for immune sequencing data. Study summary: The cohort encompassed relapsing-remitting, secondary progressive and progressive-relapsing multiple sclerosis disease courses. Study-wide results and caveats: TRBV segments more frequent in patients than in controls numbered roughly 5 and included TRBV5-6, TRBV5-1 and TRBV20-1.

The CDR3 runs 15 residues. Germline-derived CDR1 and CDR2 are SQVTM and ANQGSEA. The trim removed 4 bases at V and 7 bases at J, leaving 10 bases unmatched. TCR beta cDNA libraries included unique molecular identifiers. A few hundred thousand cDNA molecules came from around 1 to 10 million T cells. TCRdb fed the PCR reads into MiXCR, producing one record per CDR3 protein. Of 750,000 to 950,000 distinct CDR3 sequences in the sample, roughly half are singletons; the top ten hold about 4.8%. In the case of this clonotype: Its antigen is still unknown.

This receptor was identified in a girl between 5 and 17 years old with multiple sclerosis. The V and J genes are TRBV29-1 and TRBJ2-1; 10 bases are a match to TRBD1. The sequencing sample was made of blood. The CDR3 here is CSVASRTGGYNEQFF. DNA of the CDR3: TGCAGCGTTGCATCCAGGACAGGGGGGTATAATGAGCAGTTCTTC.